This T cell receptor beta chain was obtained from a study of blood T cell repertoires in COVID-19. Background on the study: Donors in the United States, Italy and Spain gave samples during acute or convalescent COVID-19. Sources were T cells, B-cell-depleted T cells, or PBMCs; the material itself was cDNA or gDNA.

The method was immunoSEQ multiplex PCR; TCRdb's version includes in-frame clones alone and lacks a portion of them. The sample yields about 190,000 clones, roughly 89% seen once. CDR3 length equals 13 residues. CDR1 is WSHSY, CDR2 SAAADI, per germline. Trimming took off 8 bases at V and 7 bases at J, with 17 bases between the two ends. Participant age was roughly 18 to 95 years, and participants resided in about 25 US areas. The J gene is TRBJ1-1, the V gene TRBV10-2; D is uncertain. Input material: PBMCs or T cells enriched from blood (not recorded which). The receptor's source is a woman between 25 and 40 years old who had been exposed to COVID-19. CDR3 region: CASQRTGSYEAFF. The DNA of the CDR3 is TGCGCCAGCCAGCGAACGGGGAGTTATGAAGCTTTCTTT.